The 13 T cell receptor beta chains given below trace back to one sample, sequenced in a study of blood T cells in healthy people across ages. The authors ran a second PCR of 7 to 11 cycles using a sample-barcoded 5' primer and a J-beta primer mix. A single record per CDR3 protein comes from TCRdb applying MiXCR to the 5' RACE reads. The repertoire consists of about 1.1 million distinct CDR3 sequences, with more than 30% occurring once and the leading ten covering around 13%. The sample consisted of blood. The origin of the receptors is a man younger than 30 in good health.

The rearrangement joins TRBV6-2 or TRBV6-3 to TRBJ2-2; maybe TRBD2 (6 bases). Looked up from germline, CDR1 is MNHEY and CDR2 is SVGEGT. The V gene lost 7 bases and the J gene lost 4 bases, with 16 bases spanning the gap. The CDR3 loop spans 15 amino acids. The CDR3 sequence: CASTKWGVGTGELFF. In DNA, the CDR3 is TGTGCCAGCACGAAATGGGGGGTCGGCACCGGGGAGCTGTTTTTT.

This clonotype has only a few counts. This sequence joins TRBV19 and TRBJ2-1; 7 bases line up with TRBD2. Germline V gene lookup returns CDR1 LNHDA and CDR2 SQIVND (reference sequence). The CDR3 length is 18 residues. V was clipped by 4 bases and J by 7 bases; unmatched bases: 19. The CDR3 region has the DNA TGTGCCAGTAGTACCAATGGAGGGCCTAGCGGCGGATCAAATGAGCAGTTCTTC. This codes for CASSTNGGPSGGSNEQFF.

This clonotype was recorded a few times. J is TRBJ1-1 and V is TRBV11-2; 8 bases match TRBD1. J was trimmed by 0 bases and V by 1 base; bases with no gene match: 4. The CDR3 consists of 16 residues. Germline V gene lookup returns CDR1 SGHAT and CDR2 FQNNGV. In DNA form, the CDR3 reads TGTGCCAGCAGCTTAGCCGGGACAGGTCTGAACACTGAAGCTTTCTTT. Its protein product is CASSLAGTGLNTEAFF.

The chain links TRBV5-5 to TRBJ2-2, with D perhaps matching TRBD1 (5 bases). This CDR3 spans 16 amino acids. V was shortened by 4 bases and J by 7 bases, with 20 bases between the two germline ends. CDR1 and CDR2 (germline): SGHKS, YYEKEE (reference sequence). CDR3 coding DNA: TGTGCCAGCAGCCCCGTGGGGCTCGCTATGGGCGGGGAGCTGTTTTTT. Translated: CASSPVGLAMGGELFF.

This clonotype was observed a few times. The CDR3 protein is CASSPWTDYNEQFF. The CDR3 DNA reads as TGCGCCAGCAGCCCTTGGACGGATTACAATGAGCAGTTCTTC. V usage is TRBV5-1 and J usage is TRBJ2-1, with D unresolved. The V end was cut by 4 bases, the J end by 4 bases, with 12 bases between. This CDR3 has 14 amino acids. Germline CDR1 SGHRS, CDR2 YFSETQ.

This clonotype was observed once. The chain is built from TRBV6-2 or TRBV6-3 and TRBJ2-2, with D maybe TRBD1 (5 bases). This CDR3 has 17 amino acids. Trimming stripped 3 bases from V and 1 base from J, with 15 bases between. Per the germline V gene, CDR1 is MNHEY and CDR2 is SVGEGT. CDR3 bases: TGTGCCAGCAGTTATGATATAGAACAGGTGAACACCGGGGAGCTGTTTTTT. It codes for CASSYDIEQVNTGELFF.

The chain links TRBV14 to TRBJ1-1; no definite D call. The CDR3 sequence is 14 residues long. V shed 4 bases and J shed 6 bases, with 15 bases lying between them. The germline V gene has CDR1 SGHDN and CDR2 FVKESK. As DNA, the CDR3 is TGTGCCAGCAGCCCGAGCCTGGGCCGCGCTGAAGCTTTCTTT. This codes for CASSPSLGRAEAFF.

V and J are TRBV9 and TRBJ2-1; D possibly corresponds to TRBD2 (6 bases). This CDR3 has 16 amino acids. Germline V gene data show CDR1 as SGDLS and CDR2 as YYNGEE. Trimming left V 0 bases short and J 3 bases short, with 13 bases between. CDR3 nucleotide sequence: TGTGCCAGCAGCGTAGAGGGACTTGATATCTACAATGAGCAGTTCTTC. Translation: CASSVEGLDIYNEQFF.

In nucleotides, the CDR3 is TGCAGCGTTGCCCTCCGGCAAATGAACACTGAAGCTTTCTTT. Translating gives CSVALRQMNTEAFF. V and J are TRBV29-1 and TRBJ1-1; D gene uncertain. V was clipped by 4 bases and J by 0 bases, with 12 bases between them. The CDR3 sequence is 14 residues long. Germline V gene sequence: CDR1 SQVTM, CDR2 ANQGSEA.

This clonotype was seen repeatedly, ten times or more. V and J are TRBV15 and TRBJ2-1; possibly TRBD1 or TRBD2 for D (5 bases each). V was cut by 8 bases and J by 7 bases, with 21 bases left in between. The CDR3 loop spans 15 amino acids. Per germline, CDR1 LNHNV and CDR2 YYDKDF (reference sequence). CDR3: CATSYTSGAGNEQFF. CDR3 nucleotide sequence: TGTGCCACCTCTTACACGTCCGGGGCAGGGAATGAGCAGTTCTTC.

This clonotype was counted between two and nine times. The V call is TRBV9, the J call TRBJ2-1, with D possibly matching TRBD1 (5 bases). CDR1 is SGDLS and CDR2 is YYNGEE in the germline V gene. V dropped 2 bases and J dropped 3 bases, with 9 bases sitting between them. The CDR3 covers 14 residues. The CDR3 sequence: CASSVRQIYNEQFF. CDR3 in DNA: TGTGCCAGCAGCGTCAGACAGATCTACAATGAGCAGTTCTTC.

This clonotype was observed many times. V gene TRBV11-2 combines with J gene TRBJ1-4, with 8 bases identical to TRBD1. The CDR3 runs 15 residues. V was clipped by 5 bases and J by 5 bases; unmatched bases: 7. Germline CDR1 reads SGHAT; CDR2 reads FQNNGV. DNA of the CDR3: TGTGCCAGCAGCCACTCGACAGGGGTGAATGAAAAACTGTTTTTT. It specifies CASSHSTGVNEKLFF.

The CDR3 DNA reads TGTGCCAGCAGCCCTACATTTGACAGGCCCGCGAGCTCCTATAATTCACCCCTCCACTTT. Translated: CASSPTFDRPASSYNSPLHF. The chain joins TRBV7-2 to TRBJ1-6, with a tentative D call TRBD1 (6 bases). The germline V gene encodes CDR1 SGHTA and CDR2 FQGNSA. The CDR3 runs to 20 residues. Trimming stripped 5 bases from V and 0 bases from J, with 23 bases between. The full variable domain, rest sourced from reference TRBV7-2 and TRBJ1-6, is GAGVSQSPSNKVTEKGKDVELRCDPISGHTALYWYRQSLGQGLEFLIYFQGNSAPDKSGLPSDRFSAERTGGSVSTLTIQRTQQEDSAVYLCASSPTFDRPASSYNSPLHFGNGTRLTVT.